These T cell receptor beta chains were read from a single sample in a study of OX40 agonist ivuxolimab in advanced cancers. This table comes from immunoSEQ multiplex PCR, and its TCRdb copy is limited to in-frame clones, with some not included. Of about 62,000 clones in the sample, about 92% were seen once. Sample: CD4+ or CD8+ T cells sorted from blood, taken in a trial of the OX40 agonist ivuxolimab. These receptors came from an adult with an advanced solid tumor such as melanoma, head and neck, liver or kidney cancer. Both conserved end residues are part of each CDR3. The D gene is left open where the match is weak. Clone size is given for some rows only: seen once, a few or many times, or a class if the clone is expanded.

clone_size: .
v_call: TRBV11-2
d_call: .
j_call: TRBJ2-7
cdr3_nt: TGTGCCAGCAGCTTAGTGGACGGTTACGAGCAGTACTTC
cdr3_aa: CASSLVDGYEQYF

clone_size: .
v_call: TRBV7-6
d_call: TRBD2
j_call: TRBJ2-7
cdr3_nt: TGTGCCAGCAGTTTAGCGGGAGTCTACGAGCAGTACTTC
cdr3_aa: CASSLAGVYEQYF

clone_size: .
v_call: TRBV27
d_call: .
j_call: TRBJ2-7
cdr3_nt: TGTGCCAGCAGTTTTGGGGGAGAATCCTACGAGCAGTACTTC
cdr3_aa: CASSFGGESYEQYF

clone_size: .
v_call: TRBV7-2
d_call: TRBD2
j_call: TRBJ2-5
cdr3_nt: TGTGCCAGCAGCCCCATAGCGGGTCAAGAGACCCAGTACTTC
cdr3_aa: CASSPIAGQETQYF

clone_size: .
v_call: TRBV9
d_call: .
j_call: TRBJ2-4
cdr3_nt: TGTGCCAGCAGCATCAGGGGATCGGCCAAAAACATTCAGTACTTC
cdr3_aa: CASSIRGSAKNIQYF

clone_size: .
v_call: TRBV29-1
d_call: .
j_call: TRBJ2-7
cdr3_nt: TGCAGCGTTTGGGTCTACGAGCAGTACTTC
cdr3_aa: CSVWVYEQYF

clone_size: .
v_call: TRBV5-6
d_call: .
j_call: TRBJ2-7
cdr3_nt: TGTGCCAGCAGCCCCACCCGGACTTACGAGCAGTACTTC
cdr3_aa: CASSPTRTYEQYF

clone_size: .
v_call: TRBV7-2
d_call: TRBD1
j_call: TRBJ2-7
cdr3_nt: TGTGCCAGCTCGGACAGGCCCCTCCCCTACGAGCAGTACTTC
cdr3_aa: CASSDRPLPYEQYF

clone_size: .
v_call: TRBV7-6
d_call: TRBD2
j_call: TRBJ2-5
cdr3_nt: TGTGCCAGCAGCGCACGAATGCTGACTAGCGAGGCCGAGACCCAGTACTTC
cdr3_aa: CASSARMLTSEAETQYF

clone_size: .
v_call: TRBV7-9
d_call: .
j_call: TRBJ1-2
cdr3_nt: TGTGCCAGCAGCTTAGACTATGGCTACACCTTC
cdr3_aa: CASSLDYGYTF

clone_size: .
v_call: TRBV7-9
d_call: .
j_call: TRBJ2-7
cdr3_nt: TGTGCCAGCAGCTTAGTTTTGATAGGAAACAGCTACGAGCAGTACTTC
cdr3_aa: CASSLVLIGNSYEQYF

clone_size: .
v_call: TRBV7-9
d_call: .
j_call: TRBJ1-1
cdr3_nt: TGTGCCAGCAGCAAAGGGGCAGGGGATGAAGCTTTCTTT
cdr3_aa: CASSKGAGDEAFF

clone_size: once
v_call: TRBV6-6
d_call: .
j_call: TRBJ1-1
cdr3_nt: TGTGCCAGCAGTTACTCTTTGGGACCCCAGAACACTGAAGCTTTCTTT
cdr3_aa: CASSYSLGPQNTEAFF

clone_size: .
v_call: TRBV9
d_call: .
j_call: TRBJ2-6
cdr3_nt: TGTGCCAGCAGCGTAGAGGCTTCTGGGGCCAACGTCCTGACTTTC
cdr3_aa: CASSVEASGANVLTF

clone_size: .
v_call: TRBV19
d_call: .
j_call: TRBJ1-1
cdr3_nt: TGTGCCAGTAGTATGTCTCTCTACGGATTTATGAACACTGAAGCTTTCTTT
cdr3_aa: CASSMSLYGFMNTEAFF

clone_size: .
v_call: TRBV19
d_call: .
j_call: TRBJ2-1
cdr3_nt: TGTGCCAGTAGTATCAGTCTATACAATGAGCAGTTCTTC
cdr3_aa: CASSISLYNEQFF

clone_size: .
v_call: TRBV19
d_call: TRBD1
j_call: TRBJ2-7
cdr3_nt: TGTGCCAGTAGTATCGGACAGGACTACGAGCAGTACTTC
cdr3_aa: CASSIGQDYEQYF

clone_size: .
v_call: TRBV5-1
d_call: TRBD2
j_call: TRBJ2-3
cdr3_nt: TGCGCCAGCAGCTTTCGTCTAGCGGCGATAACTAGCACAGATACGCAGTATTTT
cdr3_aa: CASSFRLAAITSTDTQYF

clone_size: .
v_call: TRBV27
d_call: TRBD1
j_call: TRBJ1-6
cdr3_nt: TGTGCCAGCAGTCCAGGGGGCGAATCACCCCTCCACTTT
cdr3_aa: CASSPGGESPLHF

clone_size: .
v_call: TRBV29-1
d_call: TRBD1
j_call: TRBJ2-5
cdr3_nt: TGCAGCGTAGAGGGGGACAGGGAAGAGACCCAGTACTTC
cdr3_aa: CSVEGDREETQYF

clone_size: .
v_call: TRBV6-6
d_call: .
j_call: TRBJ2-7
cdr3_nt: TGTGCCAGCAGTTACTCGTCGTGGGGGGAGCAGTACTTC
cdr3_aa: CASSYSSWGEQYF

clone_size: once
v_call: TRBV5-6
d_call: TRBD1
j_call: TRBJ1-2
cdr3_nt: TGTGCCAGCAGCGCGGAGCCGGGACAGTACTATGGCTACACCTTC
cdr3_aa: CASSAEPGQYYGYTF

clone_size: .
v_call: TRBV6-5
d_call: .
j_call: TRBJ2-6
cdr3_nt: TGTGCCAGCAGTTACTCGAGCTCTGGGGCCAACGTCCTGACTTTC
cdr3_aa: CASSYSSSGANVLTF

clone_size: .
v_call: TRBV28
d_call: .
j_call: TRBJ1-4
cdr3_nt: TGTGCCAGCAGTTTACGGGGGTTTAATGAAAAACTGTTTTTT
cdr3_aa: CASSLRGFNEKLFF

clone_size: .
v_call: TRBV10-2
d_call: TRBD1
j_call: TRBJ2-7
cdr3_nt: TGCGCCAGCAGTGAGAGGGGGGACAGGTGGGCCTACGAGCAGTACTTC
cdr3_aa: CASSERGDRWAYEQYF

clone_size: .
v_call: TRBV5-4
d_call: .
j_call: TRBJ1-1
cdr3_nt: TGTGCCAGCAGCCCATTAGACAGGTCCTTGAACACTGAAGCTTTCTTT
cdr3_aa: CASSPLDRSLNTEAFF

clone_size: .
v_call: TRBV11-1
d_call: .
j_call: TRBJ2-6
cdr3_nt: TGTGCCAGCAGCTTAAGTGGGACCTCTGGGGCCAACGTCCTGACTTTC
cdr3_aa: CASSLSGTSGANVLTF

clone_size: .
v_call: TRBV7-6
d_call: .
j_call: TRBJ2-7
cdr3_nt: TGTGCCAGCAGCTTAAGTCCCGACAGTTACGAGCAGTACTTC
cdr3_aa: CASSLSPDSYEQYF

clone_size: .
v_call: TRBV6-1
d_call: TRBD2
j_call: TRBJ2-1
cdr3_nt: TGTGCCAGCAGTGTCCTTGGACTAGCGGGGTACAATGAGCAGTTCTTC
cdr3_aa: CASSVLGLAGYNEQFF

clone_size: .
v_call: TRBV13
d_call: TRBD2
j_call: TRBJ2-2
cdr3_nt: TGTGCCAGCAGCTCAGCGGGAGCGGGCGCCGGGGAGCTGTTTTTT
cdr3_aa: CASSSAGAGAGELFF

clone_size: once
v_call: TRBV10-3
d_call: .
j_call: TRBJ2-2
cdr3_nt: TGTGCCATCAGTGAATTGGGGATGAACACCGGGGAGCTGTTTTTT
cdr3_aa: CAISELGMNTGELFF

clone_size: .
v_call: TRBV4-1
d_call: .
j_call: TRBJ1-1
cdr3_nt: TGCGCCAGCAGCCAAGGGGGCAGACTAAACACTGAAGCTTTCTTT
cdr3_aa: CASSQGGRLNTEAFF

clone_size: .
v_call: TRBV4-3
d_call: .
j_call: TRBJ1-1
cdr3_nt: TGCGCCAGCAGCCAGGGGGGACCGGCGAACACTGAAGCTTTCTTT
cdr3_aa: CASSQGGPANTEAFF

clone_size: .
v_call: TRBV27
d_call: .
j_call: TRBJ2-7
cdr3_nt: TGTGCCAGCAGTTCCCCCCGTAAGAGCTCCTACGAGCAGTACTTC
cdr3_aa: CASSSPRKSSYEQYF

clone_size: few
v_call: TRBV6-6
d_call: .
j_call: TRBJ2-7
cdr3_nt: TGTGCCAGCAGCGCGACCGAGCAGTACTTC
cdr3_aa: CASSATEQYF

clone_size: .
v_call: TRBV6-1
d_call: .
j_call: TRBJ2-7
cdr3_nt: TGTGCCAGCAGTGAAAGCTGGCCTTCCTACGAGCAGTACTTC
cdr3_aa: CASSESWPSYEQYF

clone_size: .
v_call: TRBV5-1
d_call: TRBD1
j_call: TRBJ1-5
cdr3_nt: TGCGCCAGCAGCTTGGACAGGGGAAGCAATCAGCCCCAGCATTTT
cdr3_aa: CASSLDRGSNQPQHF

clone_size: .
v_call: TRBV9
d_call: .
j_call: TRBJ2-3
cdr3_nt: TGTGCCAGCAGCGGGAGAGAGGGAGGTACGACAGATACGCAGTATTTT
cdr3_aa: CASSGREGGTTDTQYF

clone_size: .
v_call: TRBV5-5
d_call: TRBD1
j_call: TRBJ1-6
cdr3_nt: TGTGCCAGCAGCCCAAACAGGGGGACCTATAATTCACCCCTCCACTTT
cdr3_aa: CASSPNRGTYNSPLHF

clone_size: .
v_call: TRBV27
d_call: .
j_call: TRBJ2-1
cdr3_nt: TGTGCCAGCAGTTCCGGGACAACATCCTACAATGAGCAGTTCTTC
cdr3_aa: CASSSGTTSYNEQFF

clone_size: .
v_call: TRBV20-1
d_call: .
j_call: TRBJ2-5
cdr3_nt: TGCAGTGCTAGAGGGTGGGAGACCCAGTACTTC
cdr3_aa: CSARGWETQYF

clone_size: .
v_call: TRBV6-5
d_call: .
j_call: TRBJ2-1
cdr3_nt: TGTGCCAGCAGTTACTTATTTCAGGGTGCGGGTGAGCAGTTCTTC
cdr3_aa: CASSYLFQGAGEQFF

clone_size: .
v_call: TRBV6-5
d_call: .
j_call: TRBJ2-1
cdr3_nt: TGTGCCAGCAGTTATAGCGTTGCAGGGTCCAGTGAGCAGTTCTTC
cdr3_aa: CASSYSVAGSSEQFF

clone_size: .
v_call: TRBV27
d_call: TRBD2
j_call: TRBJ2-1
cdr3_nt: TGTGCCAGCAGTCAGGGGACTAGCGGGTACAATGAGCAGTTCTTC
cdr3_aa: CASSQGTSGYNEQFF

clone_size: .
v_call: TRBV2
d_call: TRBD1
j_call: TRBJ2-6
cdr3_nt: TGTGCCGGGTACAGGGGATCTGGGGCCAACGTCCTGACTTTC
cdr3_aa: CAGYRGSGANVLTF

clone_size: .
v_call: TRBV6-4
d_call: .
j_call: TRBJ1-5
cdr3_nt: TGTGCCAGCAGTGAAGGGCTTGGTCAGCCCCAGCATTTT
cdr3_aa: CASSEGLGQPQHF

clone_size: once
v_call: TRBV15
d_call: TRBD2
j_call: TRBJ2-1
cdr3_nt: TGTGCCACCAGCAGCCTAGAGACTAGCGAGGGTCAATACAATGAGCAGTTCTTC
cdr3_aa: CATSSLETSEGQYNEQFF